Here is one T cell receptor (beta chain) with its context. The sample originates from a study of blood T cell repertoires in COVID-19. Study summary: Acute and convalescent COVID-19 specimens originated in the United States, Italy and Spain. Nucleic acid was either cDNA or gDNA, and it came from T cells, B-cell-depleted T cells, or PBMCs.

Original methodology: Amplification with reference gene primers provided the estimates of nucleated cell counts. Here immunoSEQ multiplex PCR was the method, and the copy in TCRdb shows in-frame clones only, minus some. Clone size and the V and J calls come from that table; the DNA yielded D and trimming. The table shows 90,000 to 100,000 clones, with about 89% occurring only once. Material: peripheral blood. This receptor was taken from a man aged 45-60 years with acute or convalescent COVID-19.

CDR3 region: CASSRSGASSYNEQFF. CDR3 coding DNA: TGTGCCAGCAGCCGTAGCGGGGCCAGCTCCTACAATGAGCAGTTCTTC. J is TRBJ2-1 and V is TRBV9; 8 nucleotides match TRBD2. The ends lost 4 bases at V and 0 bases at J; junction bases unmatched: 6. This CDR3 has 16 residues. Per germline, CDR1 SGDLS and CDR2 YYNGEE.